This T cell receptor beta chain was recorded in a study of shared T cell receptors in the human thymus. CDR1 is ENHRY and CDR2 is SYGVKD in the germline V gene. The CDR3 runs to 13 residues. Trimming took 6 bases from V and 1 from J, leaving 10 bases between them. TCRdb's table, derived via immunoSEQ multiplex PCR, lists solely in-frame clones and lacks some. The data contain 55,000 to 75,000 clones, nearly 95% of them singletons. This TCR was recovered from a human donor. The sample consisted of thymocytes. The V and J genes are TRBV10-3 and TRBJ2-7; D may be TRBD1 or TRBD2 (5 bases each). Here the CDR3 reads CAIRGPASYEQYF. DNA for the CDR3: TGTGCCATCAGGGGACCTGCTTCCTACGAGCAGTACTTC.